This TCR beta chain was identified in a study of brain metastases from non-small cell lung cancer. This clone was recorded a few times. The protocol was immunoSEQ multiplex PCR, while the TCRdb copy is restricted to in-frame clones and leaves out a portion. The table lists 3,000 to 4,000 clones, about 81% of them singletons. Germline values: CDR1 KGHSH, CDR2 LQKENI. Trimming removed 0 bases from V and 2 bases from J, with 14 bases in between. The CDR3 has 16 amino acids. Source material: tissue from a brain metastasis. The chain has TRBV18 and TRBJ2-7; the D gene is possibly TRBD1 (6 bases). This clonotype was obtained from a donor at least 40 years old with non-small cell lung cancer. In DNA, the CDR3 is TGTGCCAGCTCACCACCGGGACACACGATTACCTACGAGCAGTACTTC. Translated, it gives CASSPPGHTITYEQYF.